This T cell receptor (beta chain) is from a study of T cells in Graves' hyperthyroidism and ophthalmopathy. Amplified regions were TCR beta CDR3 sequences from RNA transcripts. TCR CDR3 regions were first amplified by RT-PCR with HTBI primers. MiXCR, applied by TCRdb to the multiplex PCR reads, yields one record per CDR3 protein. The sample gives hundreds of thousands of distinct CDR3 sequences, about a sixth of which show up once; around 30% is in the top ten. The sequence was obtained from a young woman with Graves' ophthalmopathy. Sequenced material: blood.

The DNA for the CDR3 is TGCAGTGCTAGTTCTAATACGCAGTATTTT. Translating it yields CSASSNTQYF. The chain combines TRBV20-1 with TRBJ2-3; D remains unclear. The CDR3 is 10 amino acids. CDR1 and CDR2 from the germline V gene are DFQATT and SNEGSKA (reference sequence). Trimming cost V 3 bases and J 7 bases, with 5 bases left between them.